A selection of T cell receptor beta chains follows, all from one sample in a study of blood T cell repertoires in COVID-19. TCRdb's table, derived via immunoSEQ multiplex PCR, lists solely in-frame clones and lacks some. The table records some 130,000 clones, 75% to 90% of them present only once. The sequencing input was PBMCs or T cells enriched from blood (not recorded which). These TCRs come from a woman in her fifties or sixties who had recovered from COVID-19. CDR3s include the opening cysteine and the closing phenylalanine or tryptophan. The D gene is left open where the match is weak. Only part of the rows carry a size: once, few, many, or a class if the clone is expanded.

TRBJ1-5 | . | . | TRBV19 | CASIGGESQHF | TGTGCCAGTATAGGAGGGGAGTCCCAGCATTTT
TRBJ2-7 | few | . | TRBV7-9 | CASSFPTGLNRAYEQYF | TGTGCCAGCAGCTTCCCCACGGGACTTAACCGAGCCTACGAGCAGTACTTC
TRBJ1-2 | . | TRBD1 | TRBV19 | CASSLRTGFDYGYTF | TGTGCCAGTAGTCTCCGGACAGGGTTTGACTATGGCTACACCTTC
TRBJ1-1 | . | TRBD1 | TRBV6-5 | CASTETGGRLTEAFF | TGTGCCAGCACCGAGACAGGGGGCCGATTGACTGAAGCTTTCTTT
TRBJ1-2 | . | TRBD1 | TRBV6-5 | CASSYDSDRGSYGYTF | TGTGCCAGCAGTTATGATTCGGACAGGGGCTCCTATGGCTACACCTTC
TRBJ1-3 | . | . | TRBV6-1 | CASSDRAAGGNTIYF | TGTGCCAGCAGTGACAGGGCCGCCGGCGGAAACACCATATATTTT
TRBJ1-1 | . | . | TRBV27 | CASSLFRATEAFF | TGTGCCAGCAGTTTATTCAGGGCGACTGAAGCTTTCTTT
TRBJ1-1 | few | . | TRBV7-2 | CASSRREDTEAFF | TGTGCCAGCAGCCGCAGGGAGGACACTGAAGCTTTCTTT
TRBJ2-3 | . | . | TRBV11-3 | CASSQSVDTQYF | TGTGCCAGCAGCCAAAGCGTAGATACGCAGTATTTT
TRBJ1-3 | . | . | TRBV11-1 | CASSPLGRDSGNTIYF | TGTGCCAGCAGCCCACTCGGCAGGGACTCTGGAAACACCATATATTTT
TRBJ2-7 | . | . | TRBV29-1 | CSVVGPGEQYF | TGCAGCGTTGTTGGTCCGGGAGAGCAGTACTTC
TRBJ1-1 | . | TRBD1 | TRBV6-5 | CASTRQGLNTEAFF | TGTGCCAGCACTCGACAGGGACTGAACACTGAAGCTTTCTTT
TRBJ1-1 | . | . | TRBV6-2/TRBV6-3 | CASSFRDGGDVGTEAFF | TGTGCCAGCAGTTTCCGGGACGGGGGAGATGTGGGCACTGAAGCTTTCTTT
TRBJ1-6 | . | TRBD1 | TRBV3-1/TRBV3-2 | CASSQDRGTGMSPLHF | TGTGCCAGCAGCCAAGATCGCGGGACAGGGATGTCACCCCTCCACTTT
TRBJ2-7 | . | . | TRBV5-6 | CASSLDRGQSSYEQYF | TGTGCCAGCAGCTTGGATCGCGGCCAGAGCTCCTACGAGCAGTACTTC
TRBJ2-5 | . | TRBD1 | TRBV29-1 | CSVDAGQGVETQYF | TGCAGCGTTGATGCGGGACAGGGGGTAGAGACCCAGTACTTC
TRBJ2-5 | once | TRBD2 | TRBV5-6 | CASSLGLAGRETQYF | TGTGCCAGCAGCCTAGGACTAGCGGGGAGGGAGACCCAGTACTTC
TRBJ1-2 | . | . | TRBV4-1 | CASSQMPGERGDYGYTF | TGCGCCAGCAGCCAAATGCCAGGGGAGAGGGGAGACTATGGCTACACCTTC
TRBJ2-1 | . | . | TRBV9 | CASSGGGGVYNEQFF | TGTGCCAGCAGCGGGGGAGGGGGGGTTTACAATGAGCAGTTCTTC
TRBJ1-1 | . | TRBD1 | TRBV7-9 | CASSLPTGLLTEAFF | TGTGCCAGCAGCTTACCGACAGGGTTATTAACTGAAGCTTTCTTT
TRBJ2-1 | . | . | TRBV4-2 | CASSHSRGSSYNEQFF | TGTGCCAGCAGCCATTCGCGGGGTAGCTCCTACAATGAGCAGTTCTTC
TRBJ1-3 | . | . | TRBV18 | CASSAVQDLPAGNTIYF | TGTGCCAGCTCAGCCGTACAGGATCTCCCCGCTGGAAACACCATATATTTT
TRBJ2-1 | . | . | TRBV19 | CASSLGDFYNEQFF | TGTGCCAGTAGTTTGGGGGACTTTTACAATGAGCAGTTCTTC
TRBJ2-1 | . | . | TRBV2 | CASTGGGARYNEQFF | TGTGCCAGCACCGGAGGGGGGGCTCGGTACAATGAGCAGTTCTTC
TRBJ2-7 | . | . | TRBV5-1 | CASSLAWETSLVPSEQYF | TGCGCCAGCAGCTTGGCCTGGGAAACTAGCTTGGTCCCTAGCGAGCAGTACTTC
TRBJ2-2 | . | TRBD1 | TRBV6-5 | CASSSSDRVATGELFF | TGTGCCAGCAGTTCCTCGGACAGGGTCGCCACCGGGGAGCTGTTTTTT
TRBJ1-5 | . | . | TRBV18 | CASSSGWAPNQPQHF | TGTGCCAGCTCGTCCGGTTGGGCCCCTAATCAGCCCCAGCATTTT
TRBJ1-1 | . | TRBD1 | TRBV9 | CASSRGGGLEAFF | TGTGCCAGCAGCAGAGGAGGGGGCTTGGAAGCTTTCTTT
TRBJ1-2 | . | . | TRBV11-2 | CASSLGGDGRPIGYTF | TGTGCCAGCAGCTTAGGGGGGGATGGGAGGCCTATTGGCTACACCTTC
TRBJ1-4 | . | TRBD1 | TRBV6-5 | CASSYSNRGLEKLFF | TGTGCCAGCAGTTACTCCAACAGGGGGCTGGAAAAACTGTTTTTT